The source of this T cell receptor (beta chain) is a study of blood T cell repertoires in COVID-19. Study context: The origin of the acute and convalescent COVID-19 samples was the United States, Italy and Spain. Sources were T cells, B-cell-depleted T cells, or PBMCs; the material itself was cDNA or gDNA.

This CDR3 spans 14 amino acids. From germline, CDR1 is SNHLY and CDR2 FYNNEI. Trimming took 6 bases from V and 3 from J; bases not matched to a gene: 4. The authors' processing: Reference gene primer amplification in the assay estimated nucleated cell counts. TCRdb's copy holds only in-frame clones and misses some; the assay was immunoSEQ multiplex PCR. That table is the source of V, J and clone size, and D and trimming were worked out from the DNA. The table records about 68,000 clones, roughly 85% of them present only once. Sequencing was done on a sample of peripheral blood. The chain employs TRBV2 and TRBJ2-5; TRBD1 agrees at 10 bases. This sequence originates from a man younger than 40 with acute or convalescent COVID-19. Here the CDR3 DNA reads TGTGCCAGCAGGCCCGGGACAGGGGAAGAGACCCAGTACTTC. This codes for CASRPGTGEETQYF.